This T cell receptor beta chain originates from a study of OX40 agonist ivuxolimab in advanced cancers. Overall study context: Patients were treated with intravenous ivuxolimab, dosed at 0.01 to 10 mg/kg and infused every 2 weeks. Participants could have had prior anti-PD-1, anti-PD-L1 or anti-CTLA-4 therapy, and approximately 40% had some.

Using immunoSEQ multiplex PCR, the repertoire was profiled, and TCRdb retains in-frame clones only, with some absent. The table has 100,000 to 150,000 clones, about 90% seen once. A note on this clone: The target antigen is unknown.

Study results and limitations: Doses of 0.1 to 3.0 mg/kg were accompanied by clonal expansion of CD4+ and CD8+ blood T cells by week 6.

This CDR3 is 15 amino acids long. V gave up 1 base and J gave up 0 bases, with 10 bases separating them. Germline assignment: CDR1 SGHNT and CDR2 YYREEE (reference sequence). This sequence was found in an adult with an advanced solid tumor such as melanoma, head and neck, liver or kidney cancer. Sample: CD4+ or CD8+ T cells sorted from blood, taken in a trial of the OX40 agonist ivuxolimab. The rearrangement links TRBV5-4 to TRBJ2-5; D is ambiguous. CDR3 loop: CASSLKQQYQETQYF. CDR3 nucleotides: TGTGCCAGCAGCTTGAAACAGCAGTACCAAGAGACCCAGTACTTC.